This TCR beta chain stems from a study of blood T cell repertoires in COVID-19. Study-wide context: Sites in the United States, Italy and Spain provided acute and convalescent COVID-19 samples. T cells, B-cell-depleted T cells, or PBMCs provided the cDNA or gDNA that served as material.

Authors' processing steps: The assay estimated nucleated cells by amplifying reference gene primers. Using immunoSEQ multiplex PCR, the repertoire was profiled, and TCRdb retains in-frame clones only, with some absent. That table supplies the V and J calls and clone size; D and trimming were determined from the DNA. The data show 160,000 or so clones, 89% seen once. V was clipped by 0 bases and J by 8 bases, with 17 bases between them. The CDR3 runs to 16 residues. Germline V gene lookup returns CDR1 SGHNT and CDR2 YYREEE (reference sequence). Sequencing was carried out using peripheral blood. V gene TRBV5-4 combines with J gene TRBJ2-2; D is uncertain. The clonotype was recovered from a man aged 60 to 69 with acute or convalescent COVID-19. The CDR3 loop is CASSLETQIPSGELFF. In nucleotides, the CDR3 is TGTGCCAGCAGCTTGGAAACTCAAATACCTTCGGGGGAGCTGTTTTTT. Together with reference TRBV5-4 and TRBJ2-2, the CDR3 gives the full variable domain: ETGVTQSPTHLIKTRGQQVTLRCSSQSGHNTVSWYQQALGQGPQFIFQYYREEENGRGNFPPRFSGLQFPNYSSELNVNALELDDSALYLCASSLETQIPSGELFFGEGSRLTVL.